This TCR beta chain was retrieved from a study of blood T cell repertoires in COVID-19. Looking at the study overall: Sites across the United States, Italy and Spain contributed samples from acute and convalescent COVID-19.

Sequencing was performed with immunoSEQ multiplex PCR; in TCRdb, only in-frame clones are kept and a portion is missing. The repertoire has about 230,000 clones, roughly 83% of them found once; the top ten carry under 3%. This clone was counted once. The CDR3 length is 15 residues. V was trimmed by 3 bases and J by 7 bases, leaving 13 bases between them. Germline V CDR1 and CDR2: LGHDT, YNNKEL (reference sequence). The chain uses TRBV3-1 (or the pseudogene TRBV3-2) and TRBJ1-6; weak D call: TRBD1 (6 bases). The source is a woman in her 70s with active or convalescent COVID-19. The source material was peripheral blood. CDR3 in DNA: TGTGCCAGCAGCCACGGTGGGGGCGTAAATTCACCCCTCCACTTT. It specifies CASSHGGGVNSPLHF.